This T cell receptor (beta chain) was identified during a study of beta chain features in type 1 diabetes (dated by TCRdb to the late 2010s). For context, the study as a whole: Mean age, gender distribution, total cell number and subset yield were not different between patients and healthy donors. Regulatory and stem cell-like memory subsets were isolated from only 8 patients and roughly 8 healthy donors, whereas naive and central memory subsets came from all 28 donors. A total of about 110 million sorted cells were examined across all samples, and the number of cells per subset was strongly correlated with RNA yield. In the study, recently diagnosed type 1 diabetes patients and matched healthy donors were compared on the TCRB repertoires of their sorted circulating CD4+ T cell subsets.

The V end loses 0 bases and the J end loses 1 base, and a stretch of 9 bases separates them. Counted from cysteine to phenylalanine, this CDR3 has 15 amino acids. This entry keeps only the CDR3 DNA: 45 bases, framed from base 1. CDR1 and CDR2 are drawn from the germline V gene: ENHRY, SYGVKD. Findings and caveats that apply to the study as a whole: The naive, central memory and regulatory TCRB repertoires appeared to resemble one another more closely among patients than among healthy donors. Because the HLA sub-analyses included only small numbers of individuals, any influence of HLA type on TCRB rearrangement was left unresolved. PCR might favor shorter templates, but patient and control samples were amplified and corrected together, so any skew would affect both groups equally. Because cDNA rather than genomic DNA was sequenced, highly expressing activated cells could have been over-represented, although no difference in activation and CD3 levels was found between groups. A moderate but significant shortening of TCRB CDR3 length was observed in type 1 diabetes patients in all four CD4+ subsets. Patients with type 1 diabetes made fewer insertions and deleted more nucleotides at VDJ recombination sites, implying thymic rearrangement abnormalities.

This clone showed up just a few times. Its antigen is still unknown. No base quality information exists; no much larger clone differs at one position. The entire amount of isolated RNA was reverse transcribed using the High Capacity cDNA Reverse Transcription Kit, so the sequenced TCRB transcripts were expressed ones. Deep immunoSEQ sequencing was applied to naive, central memory and regulatory T cell samples, giving an average of about 3.4 million total reads per sample. Sorted cells were lysed in RLT buffer, and RNA was extracted using DNase-treated RNeasy Micro or Mini kits according to cell number. To prevent cross-contamination, every cell subset was processed on its own, while patient and healthy donor samples were processed together. The immunoSEQ multiplex PCR was used to amplify TCRB sequences from cDNA, generating 87-bp fragments that spanned the CDR3 region. Amplicons were sequenced on the Illumina HiSeq platform. The original methods were these. Synthetic template baselines were used to correct PCR bias computationally, reads within Hamming distance 2 were collapsed together, and singletons that could not be merged were discarded. Reads were aligned against IMGT so that V, D and J genes, CDR3 length and insertions or deletions at six rearrangement sites could be assigned. Within each subset, clonotype counts were normalized to sorted cell number, and only after that were true diversity and Gini coefficients computed with the tcR R package. The overlap coefficient, calculated on TCRB nucleotide sequences, was used to measure repertoire sharing. TCRdb retrieved this table from immuneACCESS and kept in-frame rearrangements only. Not all clones are present; in checked studies, unresolved V genes account for under half, and no reason is known for the remainder. The V and J calls and clone size were taken over from that table, and D and trimming were inferred from the DNA. The sample table holds 140,000 or so clones, of which around an eighth were seen once. The ten largest account for approximately 1.3% of the sample.

Each donor gave one peripheral blood draw, averaging about 100 mL, which was collected into heparinised tubes. Naive, central memory, regulatory and stem cell-like memory CD4+ T cells were sorted on a BD FACSAria II using a panel including CD45RO, CCR7, CD25, CD127, CD95 and CD27. A purity above 95% was achieved for all sorted populations. PBMCs were isolated immediately by Lymphoprep density gradient centrifugation and stained directly without culture. Samples were stained and sorted in pairs, with one healthy donor and one patient per experiment, so that batch effects were minimized. Input material: central memory CD4+ T cells from blood. The sequence joins TRBV10-3 to TRBJ1-1, and perhaps TRBD1 as D gene, on 5 matching bases. The TCR comes from a man in his late teens or twenties with type 1 diabetes. This receptor has the CDR3 CAISESTGGNTEAFF. In nucleotides, the sequence is TGTGCCATCAGTGAGTCAACAGGAGGGAACACTGAAGCTTTCTTT.